The rows below give T cell receptor beta chains drawn from one sample of a study of blood T cell repertoires in COVID-19. Sequencing was performed with immunoSEQ multiplex PCR; in TCRdb, only in-frame clones are kept and a portion is missing. The data contain around 25,000 clones, around 72% of them singletons. Sequencing was performed on peripheral blood. The receptors originated from a woman aged 80 or over with acute or convalescent COVID-19. The CDR3 runs from the conserved cysteine through the conserved F or W. Each record gives: V gene, clone size, D gene, J gene, CDR3 DNA, CDR3 protein. D genes are given only for firm matches. Part of the rows lack a size; the others show once, few, many or a class for expanded clones.

>TRBV5-6|.|.|TRBJ2-3
TGTGCCAGCAGCTTGGTTAACGGGGTCGGCACAGATACGCAGTATTTT
CASSLVNGVGTDTQYF
>TRBV4-3|.|TRBD1|TRBJ1-1
TGCGCCAGCAGCCAAGATCAGGGGGGTACTGAAGCTTTCTTT
CASSQDQGGTEAFF
>TRBV29-1|.|TRBD2|TRBJ2-1
TGCAGCGCTACAGGGACTAGCGGGAACCCTGAGCAGTTCTTC
CSATGTSGNPEQFF
>TRBV19|once|.|TRBJ1-4
TGTGCCAGTAGTTTAGTCTCGACAGTAGGTTATGAAAAACTGTTTTTT
CASSLVSTVGYEKLFF
>TRBV9|once|TRBD1|TRBJ1-2
TGTGCCAGCAGCCGACAGGGGAGCTTTGGCTACACCTTC
CASSRQGSFGYTF
>TRBV5-4|.|.|TRBJ1-2
TGTGCCAGCAGCTCGCAGGCCGCAGCGGGATTGGGCTACACCTTC
CASSSQAAAGLGYTF
>TRBV6-1|.|TRBD1|TRBJ2-4
TGTGCCAGCAGTGGACAGGGGGTAACCGGTGTAGACATTCAGTACTTC
CASSGQGVTGVDIQYF
>TRBV19|few|.|TRBJ1-5
TGTGCCAGTAGTATAGGAAGGGGATCTGGTGGGCCCCAGCATTTT
CASSIGRGSGGPQHF
>TRBV6-5|large|.|TRBJ1-1
TGTGCCAGCAGTTACCAGGGAGGGGAAGCTTTCTTT
CASSYQGGEAFF
>TRBV30|many|TRBD1|TRBJ2-7
TGTGCCTGGAGCAACCAGGGGGCGGACGAGCAGTACTTC
CAWSNQGADEQYF
>TRBV19|.|.|TRBJ1-5
TGTGCCAGTAGTATATTAAATCAGCCCCAGCATTTT
CASSILNQPQHF
>TRBV2|.|TRBD1|TRBJ1-2
TGTGCCAGCAGTGAAGGACCAGGGGGTGGCTACACCTTC
CASSEGPGGGYTF
>TRBV7-6|.|.|TRBJ2-5
TGTGCCAGCAGCTTAGATTCAGGCAGAACCCAGTACTTC
CASSLDSGRTQYF
>TRBV5-1|.|.|TRBJ2-7
TGCGCCAGCAGCTTGGGGGGCCTGGGGCCCCCGGACGAGCAGTACTTC
CASSLGGLGPPDEQYF
>TRBV2|.|TRBD1|TRBJ2-1
TGTGCCTCAAACCGGGACAGAGCCTACGAGCAGTTCTTC
CASNRDRAYEQFF
>TRBV28|.|.|TRBJ1-1
TGTGCCAGCAGAGAGAGACAGTCTTTAAAAGCTTTCTTT
CASRERQSLKAFF
>TRBV18|.|.|TRBJ2-7
TGTGCCAGCTCACCGGCGCGCCGTCAGGGTGAGCAGTACTTC
CASSPARRQGEQYF
>TRBV28|once|TRBD1|TRBJ2-6
TGTGCCAGCAGTTCGACAGGGACCTCTGGGGCCAACGTCCTGACTTTC
CASSSTGTSGANVLTF
>TRBV4-3|.|.|TRBJ2-1
TGCGCCAGCAGCCAAGATATGACGGGAGCAAGTGAGCAGTTCTTC
CASSQDMTGASEQFF
>TRBV10-3|few|TRBD2|TRBJ2-1
TGTGCCATCAGTGAGCGGGAGGTCTCCTACAATGAGCAGTTCTTC
CAISEREVSYNEQFF
>TRBV7-2|once|.|TRBJ2-6
TGTGCCAGCAGCCCTCGACAGTGGTCTGGGGCCAACGTCCTGACTTTC
CASSPRQWSGANVLTF
>TRBV19|.|.|TRBJ2-1
TGTGCCAGTAGTCCTAGTCCCGATTCCAATGAGCAGTTCTTC
CASSPSPDSNEQFF
>TRBV6-2/TRBV6-3|.|TRBD2|TRBJ2-3
TGTGCCAGCAGTCTAGCGGGAGTTGCAGATACGCAGTATTTT
CASSLAGVADTQYF
>TRBV24-1|.|TRBD1|TRBJ2-1
TGTGCCACCAGTGATCCTTTAGGACAGGGGTCGATTGAGCAGTTCTTC
CATSDPLGQGSIEQFF
>TRBV7-3|few|.|TRBJ2-7
TGTGCCAGCGCGTCGGGTGCCTCCTACGAGCAGTACTTC
CASASGASYEQYF
>TRBV5-4|.|.|TRBJ2-5
TGTGCCAGCAGCCCAAGGTCCGGACAGTCCCAAGAGACCCAGTACTTC
CASSPRSGQSQETQYF
>TRBV7-2|once|TRBD2|TRBJ2-7
TGTGCCAGCAGCTCAAGCGGGACGGGCTACGAGCAGTACTTC
CASSSSGTGYEQYF
>TRBV28|.|.|TRBJ1-3
TGTGCCAGCAGTTTAATGGTACGGGGGGGAAACACCATATATTTT
CASSLMVRGGNTIYF
>TRBV11-2|.|.|TRBJ2-3
TGTGCCAGCAGCTTAGGGACAAGCACAGATACGCAGTATTTT
CASSLGTSTDTQYF
>TRBV15|.|.|TRBJ2-6
TGTGCCACCAGCAGACTTTCTGGGGCCAACGTCCTGACTTTC
CATSRLSGANVLTF
>TRBV30|.|.|TRBJ2-7
TGTGCCTGGAGTGGAACAGGGTACGAGCAGTACTTC
CAWSGTGYEQYF
>TRBV6-6|many|.|TRBJ2-1
TGTGCCAGCAGTTGGCAGGGGAACTACAATGAGCAGTTCTTC
CASSWQGNYNEQFF
>TRBV7-2|.|.|TRBJ2-7
TGTGCCAGCAGCTTAGCAGGGGCCTACGAGCAGTACTTC
CASSLAGAYEQYF
>TRBV9|.|.|TRBJ2-1
TGTGCCAGCAGCGTCCATGGGGACTCAGACGATGAGCAGTTCTTC
CASSVHGDSDDEQFF
>TRBV28|once|TRBD1|TRBJ2-7
TGTGCCAGCAGTTCCCGAATAGGACAGGGGCCTGCGGAACAGTACTTC
CASSSRIGQGPAEQYF
>TRBV28|.|TRBD2|TRBJ2-7
TGTGCGGCGGGGGGGCTCTCCTACGAGCAGTACTTC
CAAGGLSYEQYF
>TRBV5-6|.|.|TRBJ1-1
TGTGCCAGCAGCTCCGACACTGAAGCTTTCTTT
CASSSDTEAFF
>TRBV12-3/TRBV12-4|many|TRBD1|TRBJ2-7
TGTGCCAGCAGGGGACAGTTAGGCGACGAGCAGTACTTC
CASRGQLGDEQYF
>TRBV5-1|.|.|TRBJ1-5
TGCGCCAGCAGCTTAGACAGTGATCAGCCCCAGCATTTT
CASSLDSDQPQHF
>TRBV19|.|.|TRBJ2-7
TGTGCCAGTAGGGCCCCGGGGACATCGCCCTACGAGCAGTACTTC
CASRAPGTSPYEQYF
>TRBV20-1|.|.|TRBJ2-5
TGCAGTGCTAGTGGTCAGGCTCCAGAGACCCAGTACTTC
CSASGQAPETQYF
>TRBV18|.|TRBD1|TRBJ2-2
TGTGCCAGCTCACCCTCGACAGGGCGGAACACCGGGGAGCTGTTTTTT
CASSPSTGRNTGELFF
>TRBV7-2|.|.|TRBJ2-3
TGTGCCAGCAATTTTAGGAGGGGGCCCACAGATACGCAGTATTTT
CASNFRRGPTDTQYF
>TRBV5-1|.|TRBD1|TRBJ2-7
TGCGCCAGCAGCCCCAGGACAGGGGCGCGGGAGCAGTACTTC
CASSPRTGAREQYF
>TRBV30|.|.|TRBJ2-1
TGTGCCTGGTCCCAGGGGACCTCCGCCGATGAGCAGTTCTTC
CAWSQGTSADEQFF
>TRBV6-1|.|TRBD2|TRBJ2-1
TGTGCCAGCAGTGAGCGAGGAGTGGCTAGCGGGGACTTTGATGAGCAGTTCTTC
CASSERGVASGDFDEQFF
>TRBV12-3/TRBV12-4|.|.|TRBJ1-4
TGTGCCAGCAGAACCCACCACAGGGACAAACTGTTTTTT
CASRTHHRDKLFF
>TRBV2|.|TRBD1|TRBJ1-1
TGTGCCAGCAGTCCACAGGGGGGAGACACTGAAGCTTTCTTT
CASSPQGGDTEAFF